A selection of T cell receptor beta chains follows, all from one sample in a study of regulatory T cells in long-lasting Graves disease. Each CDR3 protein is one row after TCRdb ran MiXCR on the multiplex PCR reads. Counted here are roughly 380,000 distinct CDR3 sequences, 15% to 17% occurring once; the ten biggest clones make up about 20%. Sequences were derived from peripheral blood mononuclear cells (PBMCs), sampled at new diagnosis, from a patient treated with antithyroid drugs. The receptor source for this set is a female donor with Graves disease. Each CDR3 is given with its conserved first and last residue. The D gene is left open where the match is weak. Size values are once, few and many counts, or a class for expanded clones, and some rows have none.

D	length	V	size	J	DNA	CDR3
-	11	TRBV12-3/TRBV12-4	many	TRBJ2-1	TGTGCCAGCAGTTTACGAAGTGAGCAGTTCTTC	CASSLRSEQFF
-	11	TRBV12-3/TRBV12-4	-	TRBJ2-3	TGTGCCAGCAGGCTTGCGGGTACGCAGTATTTT	CASRLAGTQYF
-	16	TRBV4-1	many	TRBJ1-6	TGCGCCAGCAGCCAAAGCGACAGGTCGTGGGGCTCACCCCTCCACTTT	CASSQSDRSWGSPLHF
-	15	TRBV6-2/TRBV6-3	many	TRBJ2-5	TGTGCCAGCCTCGACCGGACGGTGTACCAAGAGACCCAGTACTTC	CASLDRTVYQETQYF
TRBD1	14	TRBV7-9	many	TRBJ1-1	TGTGCCAGCAGCTTTCCGGACAGGGGGGGTAGTCAATTCTTT	CASSFPDRGGSQFF
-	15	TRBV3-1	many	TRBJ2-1	TGTGCCAGCAGCCAAGATCGGGACGATTACAATGAGCAGTTCTTC	CASSQDRDDYNEQFF
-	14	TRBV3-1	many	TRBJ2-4	TGTGCCAGCAGCCCCGGGACTTTAAAAAACATTCAGTACTTC	CASSPGTLKNIQYF
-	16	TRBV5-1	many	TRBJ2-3	TGCGCCAGCAGCTTGGGGGACGGAGGGTACACAGATACGCAGTATTTT	CASSLGDGGYTDTQYF
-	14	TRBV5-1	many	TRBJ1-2	TGCGCCAGCAGCTTAGCTAGCCTGGGCTATGGCTACACCTTC	CASSLASLGYGYTF
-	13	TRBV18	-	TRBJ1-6	TGTGCCAGCTCCAGGGTGGGTAATTCACCCCTCCACTTT	CASSRVGNSPLHF
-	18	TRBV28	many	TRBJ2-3	TGTGCCAGCAGTTTCCCCCCCCGCCAAAGCAGGGACCCAGATACGCAGTATTTT	CASSFPPRQSRDPDTQYF
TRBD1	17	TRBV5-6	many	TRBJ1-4	TGTGCCAGCAGCTTGCCGTGGGACAGGGATCGGGGTGAAAAACTGTTTTTT	CASSLPWDRDRGEKLFF
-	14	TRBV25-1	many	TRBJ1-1	TGTGCCAGCAGTGAATCTATTGCGGGCACTGAAGCTTTCTTT	CASSESIAGTEAFF
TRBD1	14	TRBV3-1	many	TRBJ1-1	TGTGCCAGCAGCCAAGATAACAGGGGGCGGGTTTTTTTCTTT	CASSQDNRGRVFFF
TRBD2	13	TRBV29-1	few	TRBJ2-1	TGCAGCGTTGGACTAGCGGGGTACAATGAGCAGTTCTTC	CSVGLAGYNEQFF
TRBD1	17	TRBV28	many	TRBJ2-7	TGTGCCAGCAGCTCCCCCGCAGGGACAGGGGAGAGGAACGAGCAGTACTTC	CASSSPAGTGERNEQYF
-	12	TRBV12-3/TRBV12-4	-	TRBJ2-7	TGTGCCAGCAGTCATAGCTACTACGAGCAGTACTTC	CASSHSYYEQYF
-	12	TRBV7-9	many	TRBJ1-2	TGTGCCAGCAGCTTAGGGGAGAGTGGCTACACCTTC	CASSLGESGYTF
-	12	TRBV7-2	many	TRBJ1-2	TGTGCCAGCAGCCCCCTTGGGAAGGCCTACACCTTC	CASSPLGKAYTF
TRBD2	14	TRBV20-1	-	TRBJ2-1	TGCAGTGCTAGACGGCTAGCGGGGTACAATGAGCAGTTCTTC	CSARRLAGYNEQFF
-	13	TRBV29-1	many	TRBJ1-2	TGCAGCGTTGAAGATCTTTCGGGAGCTATTCACACCTTC	CSVEDLSGAIHTF
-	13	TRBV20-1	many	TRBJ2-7	TGCAGTGCTAGATCCCTGGTGAGGAACGAGCAGTACTTC	CSARSLVRNEQYF
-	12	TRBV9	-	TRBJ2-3	TGTGCCAGCAGCGCAGTTTCGGATACGCAGTATTTT	CASSAVSDTQYF
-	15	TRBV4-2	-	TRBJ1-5	TGTGCCAGCAGCCAAGAAGGTGGGGCTCCTCAGCCCCAGCATTTT	CASSQEGGAPQPQHF
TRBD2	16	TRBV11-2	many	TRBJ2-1	TGCGCCAGCAGCCAAGATACAGCGGGAGGATACAATGAGCAGTTCTTC	CASSQDTAGGYNEQFF
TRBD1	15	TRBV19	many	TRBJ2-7	TGTGCCAGTTCACCCGGGACAGAACGAGCCTACGAGCAGTACTTC	CASSPGTERAYEQYF
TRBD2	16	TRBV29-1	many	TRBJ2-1	TGCAGCGTAGTTAGGCGTGGACTAGCGGGCAGCGGTGAGCAGTTCTTC	CSVVRRGLAGSGEQFF
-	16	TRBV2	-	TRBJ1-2	TGTGCCAGCAGCCTCATGGCGTCAGAGTCTGTCTATGGCTACACCTTC	CASSLMASESVYGYTF
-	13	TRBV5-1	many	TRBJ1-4	TGCGCCAGCAGTAGGACGGCTAATAAAAAACTGTTTTTT	CASSRTANKKLFF
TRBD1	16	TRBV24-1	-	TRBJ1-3	TGTGCCACCAGTGAGCCGGGACAGGGGCATGGAAACACCATATATTTT	CATSEPGQGHGNTIYF
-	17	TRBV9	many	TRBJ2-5	TGTGCCAGCAGCGTAGGTGGGGAGTCAGGGGACCAAGAGACCCAGTACTTC	CASSVGGESGDQETQYF
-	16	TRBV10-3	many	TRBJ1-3	TGTGCCATCAGTAAGGCAGGGGAAAGCTCTGGAAACACCATATATTTT	CAISKAGESSGNTIYF
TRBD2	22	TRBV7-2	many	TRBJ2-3	TGTGCCAGCAGCTTAGCGCGTCGGACTAGCAGACTACCTACCTCTAGCACAGATACGCAGTATTTT	CASSLARRTSRLPTSSTDTQYF
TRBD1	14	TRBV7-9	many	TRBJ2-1	TGTGCCAGCAGCGTTCGACAGGGGTTGTATGAGCAGTTCTTC	CASSVRQGLYEQFF
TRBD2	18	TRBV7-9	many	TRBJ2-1	TGTGCCAGCAGCTTCGCCCGCGGAGCGGGGGGGTCCTACAATGAGCAGTTCTTC	CASSFARGAGGSYNEQFF
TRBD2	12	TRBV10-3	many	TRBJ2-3	TGTGCCACGCAAGCGGGAGTGGATACGCAGTATTTT	CATQAGVDTQYF
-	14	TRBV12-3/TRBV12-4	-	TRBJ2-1	TGTGCCAGCCAATTAGTGGGGACAAACGATGAGCAGTTCTTC	CASQLVGTNDEQFF
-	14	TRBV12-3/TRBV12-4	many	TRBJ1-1	TGTGCCAGCAGTGGGGGACTGTGGGACACTGAAGCTTTCTTT	CASSGGLWDTEAFF
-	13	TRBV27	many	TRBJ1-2	TGTGCCAGCAGTTTTCCCGGGGGAGGAGGCTACACCTTC	CASSFPGGGGYTF
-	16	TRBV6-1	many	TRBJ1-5	TGTGCCAGCAGTGAAGTTGTGGGGTTCGGGAATCAGCCCCAGCATTTT	CASSEVVGFGNQPQHF
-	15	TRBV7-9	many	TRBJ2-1	TGTGCCAGCAGCTTCACCTCGGGCACCTACAATGAGCAGTTCTTC	CASSFTSGTYNEQFF
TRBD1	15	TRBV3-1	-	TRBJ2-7	TGTGCCAGCAGCCACCGGACAGGGGTCAGAGACGAGCAGTACTTC	CASSHRTGVRDEQYF
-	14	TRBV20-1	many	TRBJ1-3	TGCAGTGCCCCGGGGAGACCCTCTGGAAACACCATATATTTT	CSAPGRPSGNTIYF
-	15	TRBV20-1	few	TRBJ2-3	TGCAGTGCTAGGGGGGACCTGAGCGCCACAGATACGCAGTATTTT	CSARGDLSATDTQYF
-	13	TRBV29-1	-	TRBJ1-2	TGCAGCGTTGAATTATTCGCCGTTGATGGCTACACCTTC	CSVELFAVDGYTF
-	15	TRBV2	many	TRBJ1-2	TGTGCCAGCAGTGCCCGGGACCTAGCTAACTATGGCTACACCTTC	CASSARDLANYGYTF
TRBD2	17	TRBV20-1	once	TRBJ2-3	TGCAGTGCGAGTGGGGGTACTTTGCGGGGGGATACAGATACGCAGTATTTT	CSASGGTLRGDTDTQYF
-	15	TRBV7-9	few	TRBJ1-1	TGTGCCAGCAGCTTTACCGCCGCAGTTAACACTGAAGCTTTCTTT	CASSFTAAVNTEAFF
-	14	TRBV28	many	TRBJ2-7	TGTGCCAGCAGTGACAGGAAAAGCTCCTACGAGCAGTACTTC	CASSDRKSSYEQYF
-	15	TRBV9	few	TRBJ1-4	TGTGCCAGCAGCGAGGGAGGGGCAACTAATGAAAAACTGTTTTTT	CASSEGGATNEKLFF
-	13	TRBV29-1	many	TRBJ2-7	TGCAGCGTTGTCACGGGGCGCGCCTACGAGCAGTACTTC	CSVVTGRAYEQYF
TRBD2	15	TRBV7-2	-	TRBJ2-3	TGTGCCAGCAGCTTAGTCTTAGCGGGGTCAGATACGCAGTATTTT	CASSLVLAGSDTQYF
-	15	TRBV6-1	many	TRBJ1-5	TGTGCCAGCAAAGGTCCGCTGTATAGCAATCAGCCCCAGCATTTT	CASKGPLYSNQPQHF
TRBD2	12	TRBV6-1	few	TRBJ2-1	TGTGCCAGCCAGAGGACTAGAAATGAGCAGTTCTTC	CASQRTRNEQFF
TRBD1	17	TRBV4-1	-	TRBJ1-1	TGCGCCAGCAGCCAAGGACAGGGGGCGCGCCTATCCTCTGAAGCTTTCTTT	CASSQGQGARLSSEAFF
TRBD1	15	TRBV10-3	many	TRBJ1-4	TGTGCCATCAGTGTGGGAGGGGGCACTAATGAAAAACTGTTTTTT	CAISVGGGTNEKLFF
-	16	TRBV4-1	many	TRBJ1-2	TGCGCCAGCAGCCAAGAAGTGGTCGGCGGAGTCTATGGCTACACCTTC	CASSQEVVGGVYGYTF